This record looks at one T cell receptor (beta chain) sequence and its context. Its target is unknown. This sample was included in a study of cytomegalovirus exposure and HLA in healthy donors. Study conclusions and caveats: It was reportedly the case that the classifier diagnosed cytomegalovirus status with high specificity and sensitivity. Serostatus for CMV was the only available immune exposure information. Most CMV-associated TCR beta chains appeared HLA-restricted in a later analysis.

Healthy bone marrow donors made up the cohort. Researchers ran the PCR with 60 Vbeta and 13 Jbeta primers. TCRdb's table, derived via immunoSEQ multiplex PCR, lists solely in-frame clones and lacks some. Its table lists about 88,000 clones. The TCR sequence derives from a girl between 10 and 17 years old in good health and CMV-seropositive. Sequencing used PBMCs.

CDR3 in amino acids: CASSPIIGQATNSGNTIYF. CDR3 sequence (DNA): TGTGCCAGCTCACCCATAATAGGACAGGCTACTAACTCTGGAAACACCATATATTTT. This sequence joins TRBV18 and TRBJ1-3; 7 bases agree with TRBD1. V shed 3 bases, J shed 0 bases, and the junction held 14 bases outside the gene matches. The CDR3 has 19 amino acids. Per germline, CDR1 KGHSH and CDR2 LQKENI.